Each of the 22 T cell receptor beta chains below was sequenced from the same sample in a study of CD8 T cells in Susac syndrome. RNA was extracted with the RNeasy kit, and a quantity of about 0.45 to 1 ug was reverse transcribed using random hexamers. TCRdb redid the calling of the immunoSEQ multiplex PCR reads with MiXCR, one entry per CDR3 protein. The sample lists fewer than 250,000 distinct CDR3 sequences; 92% were seen once. The sequenced material came from CD8+ T cells from PBMCs. The receptors derive from a human donor with multiple sclerosis.

This chain uses TRBV28 with TRBJ2-5; 7 positions agree with TRBD2. This CDR3 region has 16 residues. V lost 2 bases, J lost 14 bases, and 20 bases stayed unmatched. Germline V lookup: CDR1 MDHEN, CDR2 SYDVKM. CDR3 sequence: CASSLGGIGIGTNSYF. The CDR3 DNA reads as TGTGCCAGCAGTTTAGGCGGAATTGGGATCGGGACTAACTCCTACTTC.

The chain employs TRBV6-1 and TRBJ2-1; 8 nucleotides agree with TRBD1. Trimming at V came to 3 bases and at J to 8 bases, leaving 6 bases not matched to a gene. The CDR3 is made up of 14 amino acids. The germline V gene encodes CDR1 MNHNS and CDR2 SASEGT. Written as DNA, the CDR3 is TGTGCCAGCAGTGAGGGGCAGGGGGCATATGAGCAGTTCTTC. Translated, it gives CASSEGQGAYEQFF.

This rearrangement joins TRBV29-1 to TRBJ1-1; D not resolved. Germline CDR1 SQVTM, CDR2 ANQGSEA. The CDR3 is made up of 12 amino acids. V was clipped by 5 bases and J by 7 bases, with 14 bases between them. The chain's CDR3 is CSVYLDKLEAFF. Written as DNA, the CDR3 is TGCAGCGTTTACTTAGACAAACTTGAAGCTTTCTTT.

This chain connects TRBV7-8 to TRBJ2-1, with unresolved D. The CDR3 runs to 14 residues. Germline V gene sequence: CDR1 SGHVS, CDR2 FQNEAQ. Trimming took off 2 bases at V and 5 bases at J, with 10 bases between the two ends. In nucleotides, the CDR3 is TGTGCCAGCAGCTTAAGGCGGACCGACAATGAGCAGTTCTTC. Its translation: CASSLRRTDNEQFF.

This chain joins TRBV5-8 and TRBJ2-1, with TRBD2 matching 11 bases. Trimming at V came to 4 bases and at J to 9 bases, leaving 9 bases not matched to a gene. CDR1 SGHTS and CDR2 YDEGEE come from the germline V gene. The CDR3 has 15 amino acids. CDR3 nucleotides: TGTGCCAGCAGCGTAGGACTAGCGGGCCGGGGTGAGCAGTTCTTC. It specifies CASSVGLAGRGEQFF.

The rearrangement joins TRBV29-1 to TRBJ2-4; 10 bases are a match to TRBD1. V was clipped by 3 bases and J by 0 bases; unmatched bases: 8. The CDR3 runs to 17 residues. Germline CDR1 SQVTM, CDR2 ANQGSEA. CDR3 bases: TGCAGCGTTGAGACAGGGGGCGCGGTCGAAGCCAAAAACATTCAGTACTTC. Amino acids: CSVETGGAVEAKNIQYF.

The chain carries TRBV12-3 or TRBV12-4 and TRBJ1-2; no reliable D call. The CDR3 contains 12 residues. Trimming left V 3 bases short and J 5 bases short, with 7 bases between. The CDR3 is CASSLSEYGYTF. CDR3 coding DNA: TGTGCCAGCAGTTTGTCAGAGTATGGCTACACCTTC.

This chain's CDR3 is CASRPSFPHPYEQYF. DNA for the CDR3: TGTGCCAGCAGGCCTAGCTTCCCCCACCCATACGAGCAGTACTTC. The rearrangement links TRBV27 to TRBJ2-7; a possible D gene is TRBD2 (5 bases). The V gene's germline CDR1 is MNHEY and CDR2 SMNVEV (reference sequence). This CDR3 spans 15 amino acids. V lost 6 bases and J 4 bases, leaving 19 bases between the germline ends.

This chain uses TRBV7-3 with TRBJ2-3; 8 positions match TRBD2. Losses at the gene ends were 5 bases for V and 2 bases for J; bases not matched to a gene: 18. CDR1 and CDR2 (germline): SGHTA, FQGTGA. The CDR3 is made up of 19 amino acids. The DNA of the CDR3 is TGTGCCAGCAGCCCCGACCTCCTTCGGGGCGGGGGGAACACAGATACGCAGTATTTT. Residues: CASSPDLLRGGGNTDTQYF.

The DNA of the CDR3 is TGTGCCAGCAGTCCCGCCGGACTAGCGGGGGTTAATGAGCAGTTCTTC. It yields the protein CASSPAGLAGVNEQFF. The chain joins TRBV7-9 to TRBJ2-1; 13 nucleotides agree with TRBD2. The CDR3 contains 16 residues. V was pared by 6 bases and J by 7 bases, with 9 bases of the junction left unmatched. Germline V lookup: CDR1 SEHNR, CDR2 FQNEAQ (reference sequence). Looking up the rest from reference TRBV7-9 and TRBJ2-1 gives the full variable domain: DTGVSQNPRHKITKRGQNVTFRCDPISEHNRLYWYRQTLGQGPEFLTYFQNEAQLEKSRLLSDRFSAERPKGSFSTLEIQRTEQGDSAMYLCASSPAGLAGVNEQFFGPGTRLTVL.

V gene TRBV29-1 combines with J gene TRBJ1-2; maybe TRBD1 (6 bases). CDR1 is SQVTM and CDR2 is ANQGSEA in the germline V gene. Between the trimmed V and J ends, which lost 4 bases and 0 bases, there was a span of 9 bases. The CDR3 is 13 residues long. The CDR3 loop reads CSVGGGSNYGYTF. The CDR3 coding sequence is TGCAGCGTTGGAGGGGGATCTAACTATGGCTACACCTTC.

This sequence joins TRBV4-2 and TRBJ2-7, with 11 nucleotides matching TRBD2. The V and J ends lost 5 bases and 0 bases, in that order; junction bases with no gene match: 6. The CDR3 has 16 amino acids. Germline assignment: CDR1 LGHNA and CDR2 YNFKEQ. CDR3 sequence (DNA): TGTGCCAGCAGCACCAGACTAGCGGGGATCTCCTACGAGCAGTACTTC. It is translated as CASSTRLAGISYEQYF.

The rearrangement links TRBV29-1 to TRBJ1-1, with D unclear. V shed 2 bases and J shed 1 base, with 8 bases lying between them. CDR3 length equals 13 residues. Per germline, CDR1 SQVTM and CDR2 ANQGSEA. DNA of the CDR3: TGCAGCGTTGAATTGGCGGAGAACACTGAAGCTTTCTTT. It yields the protein CSVELAENTEAFF.

This chain joins TRBV20-1 and TRBJ2-1; D unclear. CDR1 and CDR2 from the germline V gene are DFQATT and SNEGSKA (reference sequence). The CDR3 runs 13 residues. Between the trimmed V and J ends, which lost 0 bases and 5 bases, there was a span of 8 bases. CDR3 DNA: TGCAGTGCTAGAGACCCCCGTCACAATGAGCAGTTCTTC. Translating gives CSARDPRHNEQFF.

This chain uses TRBV27 with TRBJ1-2; D not resolved. Trimming took off 6 bases at V and 4 bases at J, with 18 bases between the two ends. Germline CDR1 is MNHEY and CDR2 is SMNVEV (reference sequence). The CDR3 consists of 15 residues. The CDR3 sequence: CASSPWMSGSYGYTF. For the CDR3, the DNA is TGTGCCAGCAGCCCCTGGATGAGCGGGTCCTATGGCTACACCTTC.

This clonotype was detected once. This chain connects TRBV9 to TRBJ2-7, with D perhaps matching TRBD2 (5 bases). The germline V gene has CDR1 SGDLS and CDR2 YYNGEE. CDR3 size: 13 residues. V dropped 0 bases and J dropped 7 bases, with 11 bases sitting between them. The CDR3 nucleotides are TGTGCCAGCAGCGTAGGGTCCCGGGAAGAGCAGTACTTC. Encoded protein: CASSVGSREEQYF.

This sequence joins TRBV19 and TRBJ2-3; 8 nucleotides agree with TRBD1. The ends lost 1 base at V and 7 bases at J; junction bases unmatched: 7. Germline V gene lookup returns CDR1 LNHDA and CDR2 SQIVND (reference sequence). The CDR3 sequence is 15 residues long. The CDR3 loop is CASSIGGRGRNTQYF. The CDR3 DNA follows: TGTGCCAGTAGTATAGGCGGCAGGGGGCGAAATACGCAGTATTTT. Variable domain in full (rest from reference TRBV19 and TRBJ2-3): DGGITQSPKYLFRKEGQNVTLSCEQNLNHDAMYWYRQDPGQGLRLIYYSQIVNDFQKGDIAEGYSVSREKKESFPLTVTSAQKNPTAFYLCASSIGGRGRNTQYFGPGTRLTVL.

The chain couples TRBV20-1 to TRBJ1-2, with a tentative D call TRBD1 (6 bases). V was trimmed by 1 base and J by 7 bases, leaving 16 bases between them. The CDR3 runs to 14 residues. The germline V gene encodes CDR1 DFQATT and CDR2 SNEGSKA (reference sequence). The CDR3 nucleotides are TGCAGTGCTAGAGCCAACAGGGAGCGTGGTGGCTACACCTTC. Translated: CSARANRERGGYTF.

The rearrangement joins TRBV4-3 to TRBJ1-2; D remains unclear. Trimming cost V 3 bases and J 4 bases, with 15 bases left between them. The CDR3 consists of 15 residues. The V gene's germline CDR1 is LGHNA and CDR2 YSLEER. CDR3: CASSQWRQASYGYTF. The CDR3 bases are TGCGCCAGCAGCCAGTGGAGGCAGGCCTCCTATGGCTACACCTTC.

This chain joins TRBV7-3 and TRBJ2-1, with 9 positions matching TRBD1. The CDR3 is made up of 16 amino acids. Germline V gene lookup returns CDR1 SGHTA and CDR2 FQGTGA. V was clipped by 5 bases and J by 7 bases; unmatched bases: 12. CDR3 amino acids: CASSARGTGLGNEQFF. The CDR3, as DNA: TGTGCCAGCAGCGCTCGTGGGACAGGGTTGGGGAATGAGCAGTTCTTC.

The chain has TRBV15 and TRBJ2-1; TRBD1 might be the D (6 bases). The CDR3 extends over 12 amino acids. V lost 4 bases and J lost 10, with 11 bases in between. CDR1 and CDR2 (germline): LNHNV, YYDKDF (reference sequence). The CDR3 here is CATSTDGTEQFF. DNA for the CDR3: TGTGCCACCAGCACGGACGGGACAGAGCAGTTCTTC.

J is TRBJ1-2 and V is TRBV3-1; unclear D gene. CDR1 and CDR2 from the germline V gene are LGHDT and YNNKEL (reference sequence). Trimming cost V 0 bases and J 8 bases, with 10 bases left between them. The CDR3 is made up of 13 amino acids. CDR3 sequence reads: CASSQDLSGGYTF. Here the CDR3 DNA reads TGTGCCAGCAGCCAAGATCTTTCGGGCGGCTACACCTTC.